This TCR beta chain originates from a study of blood T cells in healthy people across ages (dated by TCRdb to between 2014 and 2016). At the level of the whole study: In model experiments, template switching captured about one uniquely barcoded TCR beta cDNA molecule for every two T cells. The study measured age-related changes in TCR beta repertoire diversity using deep sequencing normalized with unique cDNA molecular identifiers. Four age groups were formed from the donors: young (average approximately 15 years), middle-aged (approximately 40), aged (around 68) and long-lived (roughly 81). Donors of different ages were randomly distributed across sequencing lanes to avoid experimental bias. The study analyzed two additional independent replicas of 1 million unique cDNA reads from the same blood draw for two donors, one aged 18 to 30 and one aged 80 or older.

Libraries were made using 5' RACE. A second 7 to 11 cycle PCR used a sample-barcoded 5' primer and a J-beta primer mix. Each TCR beta cDNA molecule received a unique molecular identifier from a template-switch 5' adaptor carrying 12 random nucleotides. At least 2.5 million CDR3-containing paired-end reads were obtained from each sample. The Mint cDNA synthesis kit, primed by a TRBC-specific oligonucleotide, was used to synthesize first-strand cDNA from all RNA. All cDNA was treated with uracil-DNA glycosylase and then went through a first 18-cycle PCR with the universal primers M1SS and BC2_uni_R. Per the authors' processing: For normalization, 1 million high-quality reads, each with a distinct molecular identifier, were randomly selected from each sample. Reads with shared molecular identifiers were discarded instead of being binned into consensus sequences. CDR3 identification, clonotype clustering and error correction used MiTCR with a Q25 quality threshold and the strictest error-elimination algorithm. Lower-bound total TCR beta diversity was estimated with a nonparametric unseen species model using Euler transformation. TCRdb applied fastp at Q25 and MiXCR to the public reads, then kept only in-frame beta chains. Rows are unified per CDR3 protein, each entry keeping the most common DNA and genes. These V and J calls rely on TCRdb rather than the paper's analysis. The sample data list approximately 2,000,000 distinct CDR3 sequences, and roughly two fifths of these were observed just once. The ten largest clones take up more than 20% of the sample.

This clonotype was recorded once. No cognate antigen has been identified for it. Per-base qualities were not stored, and no clone one base away is much larger. The investigation overall reported the following: Observed TCR beta diversity correlated strongly with the percentage of naive T cells measured by flow cytometry. The long-lived group showed more naive CD4+ T cells, fewer expanded clones and increased TCR diversity than the aged group, suggesting age selection. Observed TCR beta diversity per million T cells fell roughly linearly with age, and a significant reduction was already apparent by age roughly 40. Donor CMV infection status was unknown, potentially confounding age-related changes in expanded clonotypes. Because profiling used bulk unsorted PBMCs, naive and antigen-experienced compartments could not be compared conclusively. Estimates of total diversity based on one million sequenced T cells were considered lower bounds and underestimates.

The donors were roughly 40 Caucasian individuals from Russia, aged roughly 6 to 90 years, who were systemically healthy. Approximately 11 milliliters of peripheral blood were drawn from each donor into EDTA-treated Vacutainer tubes. Ficoll-Paque density-gradient centrifugation was used to isolate PBMCs, with at least 7 million per sample. Total RNA, at least 5 micrograms per sample, was extracted from PBMCs with Trizol reagent. The percentages of naive CD45RAhigh/CD27high T cells were determined by flow cytometry on a PBMC aliquot from every donor. CDR3 length: 16 amino acids, cysteine to phenylalanine. The only DNA kept is the CDR3, 48 bases in frame from the first base. The germline ends are 20 bases apart after V is trimmed by 6 bases and J by 3 bases. According to the germline V gene, CDR1 reads MDHEN and CDR2 reads SYDVKM.

The V and J genes are TRBV28 and TRBJ1-1; no D gene can be assigned with confidence. The receptor was derived from a human donor in good health. Sequencing was performed on blood. The DNA sequence reads TGTGCCAGCAGCTATCCGGGAGGATGGACTGACACTGAAGCTTTCTTT. It is translated as CASSYPGGWTDTEAFF.